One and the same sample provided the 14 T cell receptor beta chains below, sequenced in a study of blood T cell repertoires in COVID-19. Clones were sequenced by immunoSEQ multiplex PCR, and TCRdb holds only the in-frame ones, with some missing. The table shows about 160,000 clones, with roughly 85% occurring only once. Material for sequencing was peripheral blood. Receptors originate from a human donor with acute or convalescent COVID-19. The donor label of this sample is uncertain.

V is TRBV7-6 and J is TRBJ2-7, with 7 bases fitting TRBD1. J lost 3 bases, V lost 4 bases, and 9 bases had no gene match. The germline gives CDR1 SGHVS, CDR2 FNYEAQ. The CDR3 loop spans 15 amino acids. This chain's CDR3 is CASSSIPGQLYEQYF. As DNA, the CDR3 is TGTGCCAGCAGCTCTATTCCGGGACAGCTCTACGAGCAGTACTTC. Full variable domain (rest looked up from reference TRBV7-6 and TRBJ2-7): GAGVSQSPRYKVTKRGQDVALRCDPISGHVSLYWYRQALGQGPEFLTYFNYEAQQDKSGLPNDRFSAERPEGSISTLTIQRTEQRDSAMYRCASSSIPGQLYEQYFGPGTRLTVT.

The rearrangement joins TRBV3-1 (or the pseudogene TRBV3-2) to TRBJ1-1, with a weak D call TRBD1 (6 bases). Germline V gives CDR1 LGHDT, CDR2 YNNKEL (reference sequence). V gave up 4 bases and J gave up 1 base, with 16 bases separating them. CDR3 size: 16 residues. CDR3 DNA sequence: TGTGCCAGCAGCCCATTCACGACAGGTGGGAACACTGAAGCTTTCTTT. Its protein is CASSPFTTGGNTEAFF.

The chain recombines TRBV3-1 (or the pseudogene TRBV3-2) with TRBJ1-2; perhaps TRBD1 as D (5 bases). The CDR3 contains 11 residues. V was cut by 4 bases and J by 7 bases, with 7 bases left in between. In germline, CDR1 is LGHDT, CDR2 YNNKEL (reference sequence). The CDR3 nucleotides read TGTGCCAGCAGCCCAGGGTCTGGCTACACCTTC. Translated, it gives CASSPGSGYTF.

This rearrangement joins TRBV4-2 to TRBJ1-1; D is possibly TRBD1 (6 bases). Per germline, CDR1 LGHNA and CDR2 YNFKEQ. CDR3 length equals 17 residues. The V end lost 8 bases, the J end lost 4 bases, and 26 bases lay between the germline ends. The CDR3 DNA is TGTGCCAGCCACCAGGGGCAGGGTCGCCTTGGGGGCACTGAAGCTTTCTTT. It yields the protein CASHQGQGRLGGTEAFF.

The DNA for the CDR3 is TGTGCCAGCAGCTCCTATACTAGCGGGCTAGAGACCCAGTACTTC. Its protein is CASSSYTSGLETQYF. V and J are TRBV6-2 or TRBV6-3 and TRBJ2-5, with TRBD2 identical over 9 bases. V shed 6 bases, J shed 4 bases, and the junction held 9 bases outside the gene matches. The CDR3 sequence is 15 residues long. CDR1 and CDR2 (germline): MNHEY, SVGEGT.

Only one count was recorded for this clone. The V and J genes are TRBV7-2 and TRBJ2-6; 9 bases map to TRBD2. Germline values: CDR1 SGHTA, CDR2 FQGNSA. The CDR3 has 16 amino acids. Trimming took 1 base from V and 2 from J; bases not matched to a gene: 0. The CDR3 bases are TGTGCCAGCAGCTTAGTAGCGGGGGCTGGGGCCAACGTCCTGACTTTC. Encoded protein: CASSLVAGAGANVLTF.

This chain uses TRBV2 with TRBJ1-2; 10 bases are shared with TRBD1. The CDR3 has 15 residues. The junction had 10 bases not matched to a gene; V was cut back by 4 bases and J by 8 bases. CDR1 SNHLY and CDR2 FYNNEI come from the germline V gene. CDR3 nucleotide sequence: TGTGCCAGCAGTGTTTTAGGGACAGGGGTTTCCGGCTACACCTTC. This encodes CASSVLGTGVSGYTF.

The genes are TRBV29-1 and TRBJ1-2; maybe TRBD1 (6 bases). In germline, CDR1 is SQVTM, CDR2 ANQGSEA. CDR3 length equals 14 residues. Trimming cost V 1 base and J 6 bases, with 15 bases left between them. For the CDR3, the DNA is TGCAGCGTTGAAGCCCTCGGACAGTTTGATGGCTACACCTTC. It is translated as CSVEALGQFDGYTF.

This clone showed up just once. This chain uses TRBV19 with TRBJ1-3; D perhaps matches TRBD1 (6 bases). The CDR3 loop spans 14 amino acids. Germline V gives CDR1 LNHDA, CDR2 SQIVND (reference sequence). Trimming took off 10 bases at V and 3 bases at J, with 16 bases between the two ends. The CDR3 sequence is CATLSRGRGNTIYF. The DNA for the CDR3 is TGTGCCACCCTGAGCAGGGGACGTGGAAACACCATATATTTT.

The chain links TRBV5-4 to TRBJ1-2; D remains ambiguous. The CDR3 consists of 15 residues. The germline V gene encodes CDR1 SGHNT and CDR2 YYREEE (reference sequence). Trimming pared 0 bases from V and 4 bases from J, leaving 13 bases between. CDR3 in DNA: TGTGCCAGCAGCTTGGGAGAGCGGCCGACCTATGGCTACACCTTC. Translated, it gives CASSLGERPTYGYTF.

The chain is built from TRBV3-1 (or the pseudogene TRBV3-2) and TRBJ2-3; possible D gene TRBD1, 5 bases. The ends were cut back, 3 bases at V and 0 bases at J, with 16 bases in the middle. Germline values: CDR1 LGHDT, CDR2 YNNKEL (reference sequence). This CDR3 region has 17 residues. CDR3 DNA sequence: TGTGCCAGCAGCCAGCTCCCACAGGTACAAAGCACAGATACGCAGTATTTT. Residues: CASSQLPQVQSTDTQYF.

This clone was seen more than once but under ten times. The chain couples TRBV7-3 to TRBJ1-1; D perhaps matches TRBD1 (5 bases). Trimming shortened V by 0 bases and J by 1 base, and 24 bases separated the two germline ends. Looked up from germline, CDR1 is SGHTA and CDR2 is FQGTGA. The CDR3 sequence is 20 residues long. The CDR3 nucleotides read TGTGCCAGCAGCTTAACCCCCCCGGGTAGCTGGAGGGGAAGGAACACTGAAGCTTTCTTT. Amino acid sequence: CASSLTPPGSWRGRNTEAFF.

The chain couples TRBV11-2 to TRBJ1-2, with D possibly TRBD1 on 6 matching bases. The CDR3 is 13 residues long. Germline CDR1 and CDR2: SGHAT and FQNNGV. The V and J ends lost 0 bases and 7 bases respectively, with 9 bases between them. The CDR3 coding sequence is TGTGCCAGCAGCTTAGACAGGGGAAGTGGCTACACCTTC. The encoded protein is CASSLDRGSGYTF.

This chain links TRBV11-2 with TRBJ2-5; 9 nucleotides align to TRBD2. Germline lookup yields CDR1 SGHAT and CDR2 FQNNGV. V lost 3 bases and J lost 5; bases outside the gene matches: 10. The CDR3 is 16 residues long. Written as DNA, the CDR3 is TGTGCCAGCAGCTTGAGTTGGCGGGGGGGCTTGGAGACCCAGTACTTC. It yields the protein CASSLSWRGGLETQYF.